Below are 17 T cell receptor beta chains sequenced from a single sample in a study of response to subunit inactivated influenza vaccine (dated by TCRdb to the late 2010s). Libraries were prepared through RT-PCR. The listed sequencing device is Illumina HiSeq 2500. TCRdb trimmed the raw reads at Q25, called clones with MiXCR and kept productive beta chains. CDR3 protein duplicates are merged, each entry listing the most common genes and DNA. This sample holds approximately 730,000 distinct CDR3 sequences; over 11% were observed only once. Of the sample, roughly 6.4% is held by the ten largest clones. Source: PBMCs from blood, taken roughly 15 days before vaccination. The receptor set was obtained from a man between 45 and 60 years old who received an inactivated influenza vaccine. Donor details come from another sample of the same person, matched by shared clones.

The rearrangement uses TRBV4-1 and TRBJ1-2; D uncertain. The ends were cut back, 4 bases at V and 4 bases at J, with 16 bases in the middle. From germline, CDR1 is MGHRA and CDR2 YSYEKL. CDR3 length: 15 amino acids. CDR3 residues: CASSPRGLSPYGYTF. Here the CDR3 DNA reads TGCGCCAGCAGCCCCCGAGGCCTTTCCCCCTATGGCTACACCTTC.

This chain joins TRBV6-2 or TRBV6-3 and TRBJ2-5; D gene ambiguous. Per the germline V gene, CDR1 is MNHEY and CDR2 is SVGEGT. V was clipped by 0 bases and J by 5 bases, with 22 bases between them. This CDR3 is built from 18 residues. The CDR3 protein is CASSYSRSGPPFSETQYF. The CDR3 region has the DNA TGTGCCAGCAGTTACTCACGGTCCGGGCCCCCTTTTAGTGAGACCCAGTACTTC.

This clonotype was counted between two and nine times. The chain links TRBV9 to TRBJ2-3, with D unclear. Germline values: CDR1 SGDLS, CDR2 YYNGEE. Trimming pared 0 bases from V and 2 bases from J, leaving 7 bases between. CDR3 length: 14 amino acids. The DNA for the CDR3 is TGTGCCAGCAGCGTAGCCCCCACCACAGATACGCAGTATTTT. This sequence encodes CASSVAPTTDTQYF.

V and J are TRBV5-1 and TRBJ2-7; 8 bases agree with TRBD1. The CDR3 has 14 residues. The J segment lost 5 bases and the V segment lost 2 bases, leaving 6 bases of the junction unmatched. Germline CDR1 is SGHRS and CDR2 is YFSETQ. This CDR3 reads CASSLGQGRDEQYF. As DNA, the CDR3 is TGCGCCAGCAGCTTAGGACAGGGCCGGGACGAGCAGTACTTC.

Concerning this clonotype itself: The junction does not match germline at one end; this may be a read error. The chain is built from TRBV27 and TRBJ1-6; no firm D call. The CDR3 contains 12 residues. Germline V lookup: CDR1 MNHEY, CDR2 SMNVEV (reference sequence). This CDR3 reads CVSSYLNSPLHF. The DNA of the CDR3 is TGTGTCAGCAGTTACTTAAACTCGCCCCTCCACTTT.

This chain links TRBV10-3 with TRBJ2-3; the D is unclear. With 3 bases removed from V and 8 bases from J, the gap between germline ends came to 9 bases. This CDR3 has 12 amino acids. Germline lookup yields CDR1 ENHRY and CDR2 SYGVKD. CDR3: CAISDGLGTQYF. CDR3 in DNA: TGTGCCATCAGTGACGGGTTAGGTACGCAGTATTTT.

This chain joins TRBV5-1 and TRBJ2-3; D tentatively fits TRBD1 or TRBD2 (5 bases each). The CDR3 extends over 14 amino acids. Germline lookup yields CDR1 SGHRS and CDR2 YFSETQ. Trimming took off 4 bases at V and 6 bases at J, with 15 bases between the two ends. CDR3 in amino acids: CASSVGATSDTQYF. CDR3 nucleotide sequence: TGCGCCAGCAGCGTCGGGGCTACATCCGATACGCAGTATTTT.

V and J are TRBV10-3 and TRBJ2-2; TRBD1 aligns across 8 bases. The germline V gene encodes CDR1 ENHRY and CDR2 SYGVKD. This CDR3 has 16 residues. V shed 0 bases and J 4 bases; nucleotides not matched to a gene: 4. The CDR3 protein is CAISESTDRATGELFF. As DNA, the CDR3 is TGTGCCATCAGTGAGTCGACGGACAGGGCCACCGGGGAGCTGTTTTTT.

The chain uses TRBV15 and TRBJ2-1; tentatively, D is TRBD2 (5 bases). V was cut by 3 bases and J by 5 bases, with 11 bases left in between. CDR1 and CDR2 from the germline V gene are LNHNV and YYDKDF (reference sequence). The CDR3 is 14 amino acids. The CDR3 region is CATSRVERDNEQFF. CDR3 in DNA: TGTGCCACCAGCAGGGTCGAGAGGGACAATGAGCAGTTCTTC.

The genes are TRBV4-3 and TRBJ2-2; D is unresolved. V gave up 0 bases and J gave up 3 bases, with 8 bases separating them. The CDR3 consists of 15 residues. CDR1 and CDR2 (germline): LGHNA, YSLEER. The CDR3 is CASSQDWPYTGELFF. The CDR3 DNA reads TGCGCCAGCAGCCAAGATTGGCCCTACACCGGGGAGCTGTTTTTT.

The V gene is TRBV18, the J gene TRBJ2-5, with D unclear. The CDR3 spans 15 residues. The V end was cut by 3 bases, the J end by 1 base, with 12 bases between. Germline assignment: CDR1 KGHSH and CDR2 LQKENI. CDR3 region: CASSPSWGSQETQYF. As DNA, the CDR3 is TGTGCCAGCTCACCGTCATGGGGATCCCAAGAGACCCAGTACTTC.

This clonotype was observed a handful of times. The V gene is TRBV4-2, the J gene TRBJ2-7; 14 nucleotides align to TRBD2. The germline V gene has CDR1 LGHNA and CDR2 YNFKEQ. With 0 bases clipped from V and 0 bases from J, the junction kept 10 bases outside the gene matches. This CDR3 spans 20 amino acids. The CDR3 reads CASSQDIGGTSGRGSYEQYF. In nucleotides, the CDR3 is TGTGCCAGCAGCCAAGACATTGGGGGGACTAGCGGGAGAGGCTCCTACGAGCAGTACTTC.

This clonotype was recorded many times. The chain has TRBV7-2 and TRBJ2-7; maybe TRBD2 (5 bases). V lost 5 bases to trimming and J lost 1 base, with 12 bases between them. Germline V gives CDR1 SGHTA, CDR2 FQGNSA. The CDR3 loop spans 14 amino acids. DNA for the CDR3: TGTGCCAGCAGCCAATGGACGGGATCCTACGAGCAGTACTTC. It translates to CASSQWTGSYEQYF.

V usage is TRBV20-1 and J usage is TRBJ2-5; D uncertain. Trimming pared 3 bases from V and 4 bases from J, leaving 9 bases between. The germline V gene has CDR1 DFQATT and CDR2 SNEGSKA (reference sequence). The CDR3 extends over 12 amino acids. The CDR3 region has the DNA TGCAGTGCTAGTTTTCGGTTAGAGACCCAGTACTTC. Protein product: CSASFRLETQYF.

The chain carries TRBV2 and TRBJ1-6; the match to TRBD1 covers 10 bases. The V gene's germline CDR1 is SNHLY and CDR2 FYNNEI. The CDR3 extends over 17 amino acids. The trim removed 6 bases at V and 10 bases at J, leaving 15 bases unmatched. The CDR3: CASRDLNRDRGYSPLHF. DNA of the CDR3: TGTGCCAGCAGAGACTTAAACCGGGACAGGGGTTACTCACCCCTCCACTTT.

This clonotype was counted ten times or more. The rearrangement links TRBV6-2 or TRBV6-3 to TRBJ2-7, with D uncertain. Germline V lookup: CDR1 MNHEY, CDR2 SVGEGT. The CDR3 sequence is 15 residues long. V lost 5 bases and J lost 1, with 15 bases in between. The CDR3 nucleotides are TGTGCCAGCAGTCTCTCCCCGGATCGATCCTACGAGCAGTACTTC. Protein product: CASSLSPDRSYEQYF.

This chain uses TRBV9 with TRBJ2-7; tentative D call: TRBD1 (5 bases). CDR3 length equals 15 residues. V was pared by 0 bases and J by 0 bases, with 10 bases between. Per germline, CDR1 SGDLS and CDR2 YYNGEE. CDR3 in DNA: TGTGCCAGCAGCGTAGCGCCGACAGCCTCCTACGAGCAGTACTTC. Translated: CASSVAPTASYEQYF.